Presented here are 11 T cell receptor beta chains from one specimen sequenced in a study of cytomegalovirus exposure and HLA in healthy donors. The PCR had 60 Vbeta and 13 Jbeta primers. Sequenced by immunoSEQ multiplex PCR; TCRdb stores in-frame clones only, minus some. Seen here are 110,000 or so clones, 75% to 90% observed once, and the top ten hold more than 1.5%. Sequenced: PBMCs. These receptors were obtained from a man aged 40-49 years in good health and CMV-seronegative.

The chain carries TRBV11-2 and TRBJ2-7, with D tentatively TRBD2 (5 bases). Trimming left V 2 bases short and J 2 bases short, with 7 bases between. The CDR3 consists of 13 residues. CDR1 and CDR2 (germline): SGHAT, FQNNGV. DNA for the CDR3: TGTGCCAGCAGCTTATTACTAGCCTACGAGCAGTACTTC. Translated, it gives CASSLLLAYEQYF.

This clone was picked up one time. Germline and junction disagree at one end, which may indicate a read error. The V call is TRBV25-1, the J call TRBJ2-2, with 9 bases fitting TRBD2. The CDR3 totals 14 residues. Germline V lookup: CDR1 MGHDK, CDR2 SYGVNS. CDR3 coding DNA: TGTGCCAGCAGCCCACGACTAGCGGCCGGTGAGCTGTTTTTT. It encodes CASSPRLAAGELFF.

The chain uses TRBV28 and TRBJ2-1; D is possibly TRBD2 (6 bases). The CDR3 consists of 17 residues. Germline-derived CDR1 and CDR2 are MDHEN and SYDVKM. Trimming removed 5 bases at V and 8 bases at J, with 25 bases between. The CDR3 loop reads CASSTQDRTTGLYEQFF. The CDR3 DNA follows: TGTGCCAGCAGTACCCAAGATCGGACTACCGGATTATATGAGCAGTTCTTC. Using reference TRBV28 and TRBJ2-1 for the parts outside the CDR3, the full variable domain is DVKVTQSSRYLVKRTGEKVFLECVQDMDHENMFWYRQDPGLGLRLIYFSYDVKMKEKGDIPEGYSVSREKKERFSLILESASTNQTSMYLCASSTQDRTTGLYEQFFGPGTRLTVL.

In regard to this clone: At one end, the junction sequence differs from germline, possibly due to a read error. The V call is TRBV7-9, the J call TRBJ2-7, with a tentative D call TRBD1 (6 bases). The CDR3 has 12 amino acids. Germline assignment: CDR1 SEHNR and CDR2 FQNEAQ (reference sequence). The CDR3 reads CSSSSQGYEQYF. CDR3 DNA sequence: TGTTCCAGCAGCTCACAGGGATACGAGCAGTACTTC.

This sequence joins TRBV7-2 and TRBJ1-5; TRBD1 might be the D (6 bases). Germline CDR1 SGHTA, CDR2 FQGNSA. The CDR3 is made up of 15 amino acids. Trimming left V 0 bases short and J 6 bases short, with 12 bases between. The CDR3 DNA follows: TGTGCCAGCAGCTTAGCCACAGGGTCGGTTCAGCCCCAGCATTTT. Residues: CASSLATGSVQPQHF.

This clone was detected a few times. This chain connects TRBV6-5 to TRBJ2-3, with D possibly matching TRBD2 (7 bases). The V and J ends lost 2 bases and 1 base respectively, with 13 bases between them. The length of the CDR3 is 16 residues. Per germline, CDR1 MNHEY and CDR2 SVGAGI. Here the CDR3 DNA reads TGTGCCAGCAGTTACACCCGAGGGGGGGGCACAGATACGCAGTATTTT. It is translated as CASSYTRGGGTDTQYF.

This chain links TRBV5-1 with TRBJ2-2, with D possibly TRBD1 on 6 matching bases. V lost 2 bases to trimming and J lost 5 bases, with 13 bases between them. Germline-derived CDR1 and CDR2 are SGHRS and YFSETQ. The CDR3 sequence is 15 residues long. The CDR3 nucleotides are TGCGCCAGCAGCTTTTCGACAGGAAAAACCGGGGAGCTGTTTTTT. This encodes CASSFSTGKTGELFF.

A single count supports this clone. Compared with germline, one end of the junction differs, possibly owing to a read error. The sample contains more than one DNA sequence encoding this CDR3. The DNA for the CDR3 is TGTGCTAGCAGTGAATGGGCAGGGGGTATCGGAGTGGGGCTCAATGAGCAGTTCTTC. It is translated as CASSEWAGGIGVGLNEQFF. The rearrangement links TRBV2 to TRBJ2-1, with 7 bases lining up with TRBD1. Germline assignment: CDR1 SNHLY and CDR2 FYNNEI. The CDR3 runs 19 residues.

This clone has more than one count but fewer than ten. Here the CDR3 reads CSVQKGMETQYF. The CDR3, as DNA: TGCAGCGTCCAAAAGGGGATGGAGACCCAGTACTTC. The rearrangement links TRBV29-1 to TRBJ2-5; tentative D call: TRBD1 (5 bases). V gave up 6 bases and J gave up 5 bases, with 13 bases separating them. From germline, CDR1 is SQVTM and CDR2 ANQGSEA. This CDR3 spans 12 amino acids.

The CDR3 DNA reads as TGCGCCAGCAGCCTTTGGACAGGCAACAATTCACCCCTCCACTTT. As protein: CASSLWTGNNSPLHF. The J gene is TRBJ1-6, the V gene TRBV4-3, with 7 bases fitting TRBD1. The CDR3 loop spans 15 amino acids. The V gene's germline CDR1 is LGHNA and CDR2 YSLEER. With V trimmed by 4 bases and J by 7 bases, 7 bases remained unmatched.

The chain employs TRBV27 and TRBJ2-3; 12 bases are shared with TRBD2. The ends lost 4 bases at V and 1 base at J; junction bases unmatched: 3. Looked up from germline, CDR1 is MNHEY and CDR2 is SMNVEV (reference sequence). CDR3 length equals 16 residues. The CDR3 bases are TGTGCCAGCAGTTCCCTAGCGGGAGGGGGCACAGATACGCAGTATTTT. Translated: CASSSLAGGGTDTQYF.